This T cell receptor (beta chain) was recovered during a study of shared clonotypes between healthy human individuals. Comments on this clone: Its antigen is as yet unknown.

Study-wide points: Naive CD4 clonotypes were shared across a handful of donors at around 5%.

This CDR3 has 15 amino acids. V lost 6 bases and J lost 7; bases outside the gene matches: 9. CDR1 SEHNR and CDR2 FQNEAQ come from the germline V gene (reference sequence). Donors, without exception, were Caucasian adults residing in Nashville, Tennessee. Researchers ran the assay at a deep level. The table came from immunoSEQ multiplex PCR; TCRdb's copy has only in-frame clones and leaves some out. The sample consists of about 2.4 million clones, over 85% of them appearing once. The sequence came from a man aged 18 to 30 in good health. Some clones in this sample may be carry-over from other donors' samples. The sample consisted of naive CD4+ T cells from PBMCs. This sample's subset: CD45RA+ positively selected. This sequence joins TRBV7-9 and TRBJ2-1, with 10 bases aligning to TRBD1. The DNA for the CDR3 is TGTGCCAGCAGGTCCGACAGGGGGCTTGGGAATGAGCAGTTCTTC. As protein: CASRSDRGLGNEQFF.